A selection of T cell receptor beta chains follows, all from one sample in a study of CD8+ T cells in alopecia areata. This table comes from immunoSEQ multiplex PCR, and its TCRdb copy is limited to in-frame clones, with some not included. The sample gives 60,000 to 85,000 clones, around 65% of which show up once; about a quarter is in the top ten. Sample: CD8+ T cells sorted from blood, taken at week 24, from a patient treated with tofacitinib. The source is a human donor with alopecia areata. CDR3s include the opening cysteine and the closing phenylalanine or tryptophan. A D gene is named only where the DNA matches it firmly. Clone size, where shown, is once, few, many, or a class for clones that have expanded.

>-|-|TRBV5-4|TRBJ2-1
CASSFESHNEQFF
TGTGCCAGCAGCTTCGAAAGCCACAATGAGCAGTTCTTC
>TRBD2|few|TRBV4-1|TRBJ2-1
CASSGLAHEQFF
TGCGCCAGCAGCGGACTAGCTCATGAGCAGTTCTTC
>-|-|TRBV6-1|TRBJ2-1
CATKGGLPYNEQFF
TGTGCCACCAAGGGGGGGCTCCCCTACAATGAGCAGTTCTTC
>-|few|TRBV7-9|TRBJ2-1
CASSLRHVSGDEQFF
TGTGCCAGCAGCTTAAGACACGTCTCAGGGGATGAGCAGTTCTTC
>-|-|TRBV9|TRBJ1-2
CASSAYPSEVQSNSYGYTF
TGTGCCAGCAGCGCGTACCCCTCAGAGGTCCAGTCGAACTCTTATGGCTACACCTTC
>TRBD1|few|TRBV27|TRBJ1-1
CASSLGGGSNTEAFF
TGTGCCAGCAGTTTAGGAGGGGGCAGTAACACTGAAGCTTTCTTT
>-|-|TRBV5-1|TRBJ2-5
CASSLVRGRGETQYF
TGCGCCAGCAGCTTGGTCAGGGGAAGGGGAGAGACCCAGTACTTC
>-|-|TRBV7-9|TRBJ2-5
CASSADFQAQYF
TGTGCCAGCAGCGCGGACTTCCAGGCCCAGTACTTC
>-|-|TRBV9|TRBJ2-6
CASSVPDSGANVLTF
TGTGCCAGCAGCGTCCCAGATTCTGGGGCCAACGTCCTGACTTTC
>TRBD2|-|TRBV5-6|TRBJ2-7
CASSLGLAGIYEQYF
TGTGCCAGCAGCTTGGGGCTAGCGGGAATCTACGAGCAGTACTTC
>-|-|TRBV27|TRBJ2-7
CASSFSGYEQYF
TGTGCCAGCAGTTTTTCCGGGTACGAGCAGTACTTC
>TRBD2|-|TRBV11-2|TRBJ2-4
CASSTWTSRNIQYF
TGTGCCAGCAGCACATGGACTAGCAGAAACATTCAGTACTTC
>TRBD1|-|TRBV27|TRBJ2-3
CATVDRDRSTDTQYF
TGTGCCACCGTTGACCGGGACAGAAGCACAGATACGCAGTATTTT
>TRBD2|-|TRBV29-1|TRBJ2-3
CSVRSSGGTDTQYF
TGCAGCGTTAGGTCTAGCGGGGGCACAGATACGCAGTATTTT
>-|few|TRBV19|TRBJ2-1
CASSMRGSSYNEQFF
TGTGCCAGTAGTATGCGGGGAAGCTCCTACAATGAGCAGTTCTTC
>TRBD2|-|TRBV7-9|TRBJ2-3
CASSPRGSSGPTDTQYF
TGTGCCAGCAGCCCCCGGGGATCTAGCGGACCCACAGATACGCAGTATTTT
>-|-|TRBV27|TRBJ2-2
CASSFTNTGELFF
TGTGCCAGCAGTTTCACGAACACCGGGGAGCTGTTTTTT
>-|-|TRBV9|TRBJ2-7
CASSVATDYEQYF
TGTGCCAGCAGCGTCGCGACAGACTACGAGCAGTACTTC
>TRBD2|few|TRBV7-2|TRBJ2-2
CASSLTTSGYSTGELFF
TGTGCCAGCAGCTTAACGACTAGCGGGTATTCAACCGGGGAGCTGTTTTTT
>-|-|TRBV4-3|TRBJ1-2
CASSQDSGTPANYGYTF
TGCGCCAGCAGCCAAGATTCAGGGACACCAGCTAACTATGGCTACACCTTC
>-|few|TRBV6-4|TRBJ2-1
CASSETSEGGEQFF
TGTGCCAGCAGTGAAACTAGCGAAGGGGGTGAGCAGTTCTTC
>-|-|TRBV15|TRBJ2-5
CATSRDPRTYFQETQYF
TGTGCCACCAGCAGAGATCCCAGGACATACTTCCAAGAGACCCAGTACTTC
>-|-|TRBV2|TRBJ2-3
CASSAGFNTDTQYF
TGTGCCAGCAGTGCAGGATTCAACACAGATACGCAGTATTTT
>-|-|TRBV2|TRBJ2-5
CASIWTEEETQYF
TGTGCCAGCATCTGGACAGAAGAAGAGACCCAGTACTTC
>-|once|TRBV6-6|TRBJ2-1
CASSYSSSEQFF
TGTGCCAGCAGTTACTCGAGCAGTGAGCAGTTCTTC
>-|-|TRBV5-1|TRBJ2-7
CASSSRTAFEQYF
TGCGCCAGCAGCTCCCGGACAGCCTTCGAGCAGTACTTC
>TRBD2|few|TRBV27|TRBJ2-7
CASSLGLGLAGREQYF
TGTGCCAGCAGTTTAGGTCTGGGTTTAGCGGGACGCGAGCAGTACTTC
>TRBD2|-|TRBV4-1|TRBJ2-1
CASSQDSRGEFF
TGCGCCAGCAGCCAAGACTCGCGGGGGGAGTTCTTC
>TRBD1|-|TRBV4-1|TRBJ1-3
CASSQDARGFGNTIYF
TGCGCCAGCAGCCAAGATGCCAGGGGGTTTGGAAACACCATATATTTT
>-|-|TRBV10-3|TRBJ2-2
CAISEYQGIGELFF
TGTGCCATCAGTGAATACCAGGGGATCGGGGAGCTGTTTTTT
>-|-|TRBV5-1|TRBJ1-1
CASSLDENTEAFF
TGCGCCAGCAGCTTGGACGAGAACACTGAAGCTTTCTTT
>-|-|TRBV5-1|TRBJ2-7
CASSLPGEGYEQYF
TGCGCCAGCAGCTTACCAGGGGAAGGTTACGAGCAGTACTTC
>-|few|TRBV29-1|TRBJ1-4
CSVMPVWSDEKLFF
TGCAGCGTTATGCCAGTCTGGTCGGATGAAAAACTGTTTTTT
>-|-|TRBV11-1|TRBJ2-5
CASSLIGLQETQYF
TGTGCCAGCAGCTTAATTGGCCTCCAAGAGACCCAGTACTTC
>-|-|TRBV4-1|TRBJ1-1
CASSQEGQGYDSFF
TGCGCCAGCAGCCAAGAGGGGCAGGGGTATGACTCTTTCTTT
>-|-|TRBV5-1|TRBJ2-5
CASSLVPGGQETQYF
TGCGCCAGCAGCTTGGTGCCGGGTGGCCAAGAGACCCAGTACTTC
>-|-|TRBV5-1|TRBJ2-1
CASKGLLMAGGTAEYNEQFF
TGCGCCAGCAAGGGACTGCTAATGGCCGGTGGCACGGCGGAGTACAATGAGCAGTTCTTC
>TRBD1|few|TRBV15|TRBJ2-7
CATSRGQGPYEQYF
TGTGCCACCAGCAGGGGACAGGGCCCCTACGAGCAGTACTTC
>TRBD1|-|TRBV4-3|TRBJ2-4
CASSPGQGQDIQYF
TGCGCCAGCAGCCCGGGACAGGGACAGGACATTCAGTACTTC
>TRBD2|-|TRBV29-1|TRBJ2-1
CSVVGLAGARSYNEQFF
TGCAGCGTTGTTGGGCTAGCGGGAGCAAGGTCCTACAATGAGCAGTTCTTC
>TRBD2|-|TRBV11-1|TRBJ2-1
CASSKGTISSYSINEQFF
TGTGCCAGCAGCAAAGGGACTATTAGTTCTTACTCTATCAATGAGCAGTTCTTC
>TRBD2|few|TRBV7-9|TRBJ2-1
CASSESHTSGRNNEQFF
TGTGCCAGCAGCGAATCGCATACTAGCGGGAGGAACAATGAGCAGTTCTTC
>-|-|TRBV5-1|TRBJ1-6
CAIKAGQGMNSPLHF
TGCGCCATCAAGGCCGGGCAGGGGATGAATTCACCCCTCCACTTT
>TRBD2|-|TRBV30|TRBJ2-3
CAWRLAGADTQYF
TGTGCCTGGAGGCTAGCGGGAGCGGATACGCAGTATTTT
>TRBD1|-|TRBV30|TRBJ2-3
CAGTQGATDTQYF
TGTGCCGGTACTCAGGGGGCTACAGATACGCAGTATTTT
>-|-|TRBV4-3|TRBJ2-7
CASSQDRKGPYEQYF
TGCGCCAGCAGCCAAGACAGAAAGGGTCCGTACGAGCAGTACTTC
>-|-|TRBV30|TRBJ2-2
CAWSVLLAGELFF
TGTGCCTGGAGTGTACTTCTGGCCGGGGAGCTGTTTTTT
>-|few|TRBV19|TRBJ2-3
CASSSGWSGDTQYF
TGTGCCAGTAGTAGCGGATGGTCTGGAGATACGCAGTATTTT
>-|-|TRBV30|TRBJ2-5
CAWARSPEWGQYF
TGTGCCTGGGCGAGGTCACCCGAATGGGGCCAGTACTTC
>-|-|TRBV15|TRBJ2-5
CATRERGSETQYF
TGTGCCACCAGAGAGAGGGGTTCAGAGACCCAGTACTTC
>TRBD2|-|TRBV4-1|TRBJ2-1
CASSQPNSGSSIEQFF
TGCGCCAGCAGCCAACCAAATAGCGGGAGTTCGATTGAGCAGTTCTTC
>-|-|TRBV7-2|TRBJ1-5
CASSLDAGAPNQPQHF
TGTGCCAGCAGCTTAGATGCCGGGGCACCCAATCAGCCCCAGCATTTT
>-|-|TRBV2|TRBJ1-2
CASSGTAKSNYGYTF
TGTGCCAGCAGTGGGACAGCCAAGTCTAACTATGGCTACACCTTC
>-|once|TRBV29-1|TRBJ2-2
CSVDLSGWTGELFF
TGCAGCGTTGACCTTTCAGGGTGGACCGGGGAGCTGTTTTTT
>TRBD1|-|TRBV5-1|TRBJ1-2
CASSVGQGYGYTF
TGCGCCAGCAGCGTGGGACAGGGCTATGGCTACACCTTC
>-|-|TRBV25-1|TRBJ2-5
CASSDPPSGGAWETQYF
TGTGCCAGCAGTGACCCGCCGTCAGGTGGGGCTTGGGAGACCCAGTACTTC
>-|-|TRBV7-8|TRBJ2-1
CASGSAEQFF
TGTGCCAGCGGGTCCGCCGAGCAGTTCTTC
>-|once|TRBV19|TRBJ1-5
CASSRLRQPQHF
TGTGCCAGTAGTAGATTGCGACAGCCCCAGCATTTT
>-|-|TRBV5-6|TRBJ2-3
CASSLDTPFTDTQYF
TGTGCCAGCAGCTTGGACACGCCGTTCACAGATACGCAGTATTTT
>TRBD2|once|TRBV27|TRBJ2-7
CASSLAEHSYEQYF
TGTGCCAGCAGTCTAGCGGAACACTCCTACGAGCAGTACTTC